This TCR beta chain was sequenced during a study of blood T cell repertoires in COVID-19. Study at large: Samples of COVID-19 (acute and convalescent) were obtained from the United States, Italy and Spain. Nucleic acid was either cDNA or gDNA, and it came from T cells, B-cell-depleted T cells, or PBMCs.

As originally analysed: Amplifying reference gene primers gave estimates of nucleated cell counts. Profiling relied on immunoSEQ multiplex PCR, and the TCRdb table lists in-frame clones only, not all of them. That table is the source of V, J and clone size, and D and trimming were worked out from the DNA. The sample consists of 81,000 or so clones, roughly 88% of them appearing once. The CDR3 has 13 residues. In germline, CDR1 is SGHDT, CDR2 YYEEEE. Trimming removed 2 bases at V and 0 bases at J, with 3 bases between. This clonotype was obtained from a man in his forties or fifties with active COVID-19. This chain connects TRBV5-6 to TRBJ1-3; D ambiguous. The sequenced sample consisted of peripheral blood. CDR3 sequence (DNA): TGTGCCAGCAGCTTCAGCTCTGGAAACACCATATATTTT. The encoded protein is CASSFSSGNTIYF.